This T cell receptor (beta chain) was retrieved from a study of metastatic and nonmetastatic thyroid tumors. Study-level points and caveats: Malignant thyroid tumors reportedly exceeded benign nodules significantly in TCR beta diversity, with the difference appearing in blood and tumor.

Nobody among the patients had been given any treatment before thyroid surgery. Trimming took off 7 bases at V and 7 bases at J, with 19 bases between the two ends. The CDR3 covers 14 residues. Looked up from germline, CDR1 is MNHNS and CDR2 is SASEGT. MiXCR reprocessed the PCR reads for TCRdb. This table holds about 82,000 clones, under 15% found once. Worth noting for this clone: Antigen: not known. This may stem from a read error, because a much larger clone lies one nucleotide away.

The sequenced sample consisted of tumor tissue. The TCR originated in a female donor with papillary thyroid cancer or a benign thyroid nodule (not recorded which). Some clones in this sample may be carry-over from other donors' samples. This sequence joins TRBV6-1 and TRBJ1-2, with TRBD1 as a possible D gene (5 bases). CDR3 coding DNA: TGTGCCAGCACCCACTCAGTCGGGGCCTTTGGCTACACCTTC. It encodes CASTHSVGAFGYTF.